The 30 T cell receptor beta chains presented below share a single source sample, sequenced in a study of blood T cells in healthy people across ages. PCR was performed a second time for 7 to 11 cycles using a sample-barcoded 5' primer and a J-beta primer mix. TCRdb ran MiXCR on the 5' RACE reads and lists one entry per CDR3 protein. The repertoire holds about 1.4 million distinct CDR3 sequences, with approximately 59% as singletons. Sequencing was performed on blood. The receptors come from a man aged 18 to 29 in good health.

The chain links TRBV7-9 to TRBJ2-5, with D unresolved. CDR3 length: 15 residues. Germline V gene lookup returns CDR1 SEHNR and CDR2 FQNEAQ (reference sequence). Trimming removed 0 bases at V and 5 bases at J, with 13 bases between. CDR3 bases: TGTGCCAGCAGCTTAGCTACCGCCTTCTGGGAGACCCAGTACTTC. Amino acids: CASSLATAFWETQYF.

The chain employs TRBV5-1 and TRBJ2-3, with unresolved D. The germline gives CDR1 SGHRS, CDR2 YFSETQ. The CDR3 totals 13 residues. V gave up 3 bases and J gave up 6 bases, with 11 bases separating them. The CDR3 DNA follows: TGCGCCAGCAGCTCCCTACTCTCGGATACGCAGTATTTT. Translation gives CASSSLLSDTQYF.

This CDR3 reads CASSSGQDYTGELFF. In nucleotides, the CDR3 is TGTGCCAGCAGCTCAGGACAGGACTACACCGGGGAGCTGTTTTTT. The rearrangement links TRBV13 to TRBJ2-2; 7 nucleotides agree with TRBD1. Germline assignment: CDR1 PRHDT and CDR2 FYEKMQ (reference sequence). V trimming: 4 bases; J trimming: 3 bases; junction bases outside the gene matches: 5. This CDR3 has 15 amino acids.

This rearrangement joins TRBV6-5 to TRBJ1-5, with a possible D match to TRBD1 (5 bases). CDR1 is MNHEY and CDR2 is SVGAGI in the germline V gene. This CDR3 spans 14 amino acids. Trimming took 0 bases from V and 5 from J, leaving 8 bases between them. CDR3 bases: TGTGCCAGCAGTTACTCCTGGGGGGATCAGCCCCAGCATTTT. Its translation: CASSYSWGDQPQHF.

The rearrangement links TRBV5-5 to TRBJ2-1; no firm D call. The CDR3 is made up of 16 amino acids. Germline V gene data show CDR1 as SGHKS and CDR2 as YYEKEE (reference sequence). V lost 4 bases to trimming and J lost 13 bases, with 27 bases between them. The CDR3 DNA reads TGTGCCAGCAGCAAGGACGGTTTAGAGGCGCCCCACCGCCAGTTCTTC. Protein product: CASSKDGLEAPHRQFF.

The chain has TRBV6-5 and TRBJ1-1; D may be TRBD1 (5 bases). V was shortened by 6 bases and J by 1 base, with 12 bases between the two germline ends. Germline values: CDR1 MNHEY, CDR2 SVGAGI. CDR3 length: 14 residues. This CDR3 is CASRTLTGNTEAFF. CDR3 in DNA: TGTGCCAGCAGAACCCTCACAGGGAACACTGAAGCTTTCTTT.

The rearrangement joins TRBV7-9 to TRBJ2-3; 10 positions agree with TRBD1. From germline, CDR1 is SEHNR and CDR2 FQNEAQ (reference sequence). The CDR3 is 17 residues long. Trimming cost V 5 bases and J 6 bases; bases outside gene matches: 14. The CDR3 is CASSLLLPDRGHDTQYF. The CDR3 DNA is TGTGCCAGCAGCCTCCTACTACCCGACAGGGGGCACGATACGCAGTATTTT.

The rearrangement joins TRBV29-1 to TRBJ1-1; maybe TRBD1 (6 bases). V shed 6 bases and J shed 6 bases, with 14 bases lying between them. Per germline, CDR1 SQVTM and CDR2 ANQGSEA. This CDR3 is built from 12 residues. CDR3 bases: TGCAGCGTAGCCTCCGGGGGCCCTGAAGCTTTCTTT. As protein: CSVASGGPEAFF.

The chain employs TRBV5-8 and TRBJ2-7, with TRBD2 as a possible D gene (5 bases). The J call is uncertain, as TRBJ2-5 better fits the DNA end. This CDR3 contains 15 residues. From germline, CDR1 is SGHTS and CDR2 YDEGEE. The CDR3: CASSLRARGEETQYF. CDR3 coding DNA: TGTGCCAGCAGCCTCCGGGCCCGGGGAGAAGAGACCCAGTACTTC.

V is TRBV29-1 and J is TRBJ2-7; the match to TRBD1 covers 7 bases. The CDR3 has 14 residues. Germline CDR1 is SQVTM and CDR2 is ANQGSEA. V trimming: 6 bases; J trimming: 4 bases; junction bases outside the gene matches: 12. The chain's CDR3 is CSVTPAGDRYEQYF. The CDR3 DNA reads as TGCAGCGTAACCCCCGCCGGGGACAGATACGAGCAGTACTTC.

V usage is TRBV20-1 and J usage is TRBJ2-7; D perhaps matches TRBD2 (6 bases). This CDR3 region has 15 residues. In germline, CDR1 is DFQATT, CDR2 SNEGSKA (reference sequence). V dropped 5 bases and J dropped 1 base, with 18 bases sitting between them. CDR3 region: CSAQELGGGSYEQYF. DNA for the CDR3: TGCAGTGCTCAAGAACTGGGGGGTGGATCCTACGAGCAGTACTTC.

For the CDR3, the DNA is TGCAGTGCTAGGGTGGGACTAGCGGACCTCAGTAGGGCAGATACGCAGTATTTT. Protein product: CSARVGLADLSRADTQYF. The chain has TRBV20-1 and TRBJ2-3, with 11 nucleotides matching TRBD2. This CDR3 has 18 amino acids. Germline V lookup: CDR1 DFQATT, CDR2 SNEGSKA (reference sequence). V gave up 3 bases and J gave up 4 bases; unmatched junction bases: 15.

The chain uses TRBV29-1 and TRBJ2-2; TRBD1 matches at 7 bases. The CDR3 consists of 15 residues. Germline assignment: CDR1 SQVTM and CDR2 ANQGSEA. V was clipped by 4 bases and J by 4 bases; unmatched bases: 9. Written as DNA, the CDR3 is TGCAGCGTTGGAGGGGGCGAAGTTATCACCGGGGAGCTGTTTTTT. Residues: CSVGGGEVITGELFF.

The V and J genes are TRBV20-1 and TRBJ2-1; TRBD1 agrees at 7 bases. The J segment lost 5 bases and the V segment lost 3 bases, leaving 10 bases of the junction unmatched. This CDR3 has 15 amino acids. Germline V gene lookup returns CDR1 DFQATT and CDR2 SNEGSKA (reference sequence). The CDR3 here is CSARGPGQIHNEQFF. The CDR3 DNA reads TGCAGTGCTAGGGGCCCGGGACAGATCCACAATGAGCAGTTCTTC.

This rearrangement joins TRBV20-1 to TRBJ2-1; TRBD1 or TRBD2 may be the D gene (5 bases each). This CDR3 contains 16 residues. Trimming took 1 base from V and 0 from J, leaving 13 bases between them. CDR1 and CDR2 (germline): DFQATT, SNEGSKA (reference sequence). The chain's CDR3 is CSARAPMGDSYNEQFF. CDR3 nucleotides: TGCAGTGCTAGAGCCCCCATGGGGGACTCCTACAATGAGCAGTTCTTC.

The V call is TRBV4-1, the J call TRBJ1-2; weak D call: TRBD1 (5 bases). With 3 bases removed from V and 3 bases from J, the gap between germline ends came to 14 bases. The germline V gene encodes CDR1 MGHRA and CDR2 YSYEKL. The CDR3 has 15 amino acids. The CDR3 here is CASSHPSTGDYGYTF. CDR3 coding DNA: TGCGCCAGCAGCCATCCCTCAACAGGAGACTATGGCTACACCTTC.

This chain links TRBV4-2 with TRBJ1-2; tentatively, D is TRBD1 (5 bases). Germline V gene data show CDR1 as LGHNA and CDR2 as YNFKEQ. The CDR3 length is 15 residues. V was trimmed by 0 bases and J by 5 bases, leaving 13 bases between them. The chain's CDR3 is CASSQEGGADYGYTF. CDR3 nucleotide sequence: TGTGCCAGCAGCCAAGAAGGCGGGGCCGATTATGGCTACACCTTC.

This chain connects TRBV18 to TRBJ2-3, with D hard to call. V lost 1 base, J lost 4 bases, and 15 bases lay in between. There are 16 residues in the CDR3. The germline V gene has CDR1 KGHSH and CDR2 LQKENI. CDR3 amino acids: CASSPQFWGSADTQYF. The CDR3 DNA sequence: TGTGCCAGCTCACCACAGTTTTGGGGATCCGCAGATACGCAGTATTTT.

This clonotype has just a few counts. The chain uses TRBV7-2 and TRBJ2-5; a possible D gene is TRBD1 (6 bases). V lost 3 bases and J lost 5, with 13 bases in between. Germline V gives CDR1 SGHTA, CDR2 FQGNSA. CDR3 length equals 14 residues. For the CDR3, the DNA is TGTGCCAGCAGCTTCCACAGGGTCCCGGAGACCCAGTACTTC. Its protein is CASSFHRVPETQYF.

The CDR3 loop is CASSQYPGQGPYEQYF. The DNA for the CDR3 is TGCGCCAGCAGCCAATATCCGGGACAGGGTCCCTACGAGCAGTACTTC. The gene calls are TRBV4-1 and TRBJ2-7; 9 bases line up with TRBD1. The germline CDR1 and CDR2 sequences are MGHRA and YSYEKL. This CDR3 region has 16 residues. V was clipped by 2 bases and J by 2 bases; unmatched bases: 7.

V usage is TRBV4-3 and J usage is TRBJ1-2; maybe TRBD1 (5 bases). The CDR3 spans 15 residues. Germline V gene sequence: CDR1 LGHNA, CDR2 YSLEER. The V and J ends lost 1 base and 2 bases respectively, with 11 bases between them. CDR3 amino acids: CASSQARRGNYGYTF. CDR3 bases: TGCGCCAGCAGCCAAGCTCGGCGGGGGAACTATGGCTACACCTTC.

J is TRBJ2-1 and V is TRBV27, with a tentative D call TRBD2 (5 bases). The CDR3 is 14 residues long. Germline V gives CDR1 MNHEY, CDR2 SMNVEV (reference sequence). With 5 bases removed from V and 7 bases from J, the gap between germline ends came to 15 bases. DNA for the CDR3: TGTGCCAGCAGTCCTCCCCAGCGAGGGAATGAGCAGTTCTTC. This gives the protein CASSPPQRGNEQFF.

The V call is TRBV7-9, the J call TRBJ2-7; tentatively, D is TRBD1 (6 bases). Germline V CDR1 and CDR2: SEHNR, FQNEAQ (reference sequence). V lost 4 bases to trimming and J lost 2 bases, with 12 bases between them. The CDR3 is made up of 14 amino acids. The CDR3 protein is CASSSRTVTYEQYF. CDR3 DNA sequence: TGTGCCAGCAGCTCCAGGACAGTCACCTACGAGCAGTACTTC.

The chain combines TRBV4-1 with TRBJ2-7, with 9 bases aligning to TRBD1. J was trimmed by 4 bases and V by 4 bases; bases with no gene match: 14. Germline V gene data show CDR1 as MGHRA and CDR2 as YSYEKL. This CDR3 comprises 17 residues. The DNA of the CDR3 is TGCGCCAGCAGCCGGGGACCCGGGACAGGGTTAGTTTACGAGCAGTACTTC. Translating gives CASSRGPGTGLVYEQYF.

The rearrangement joins TRBV9 to TRBJ2-2; D is ambiguous. V was clipped by 2 bases and J by 4 bases, with 9 bases between them. Germline V lookup: CDR1 SGDLS, CDR2 YYNGEE. The CDR3 runs to 14 residues. The CDR3 loop reads CASSVSFGTGELFF. CDR3 bases: TGTGCCAGCAGCGTCTCCTTTGGCACCGGGGAGCTGTTTTTT.

This clonotype occurred a few times. This chain links TRBV27 with TRBJ2-7, with D possibly matching TRBD2 (6 bases). V lost 6 bases to trimming and J lost 3 bases, with 18 bases between them. Germline values: CDR1 MNHEY, CDR2 SMNVEV (reference sequence). This CDR3 is built from 15 residues. In DNA, the CDR3 is TGTGCCAGCAGGCCCGGGAGCGAACCGATCTACGAGCAGTACTTC. It codes for CASRPGSEPIYEQYF.

The chain couples TRBV6-5 to TRBJ2-3, with TRBD2 matching over 9 bases. Trimming cost V 5 bases and J 5 bases; bases outside gene matches: 5. This CDR3 contains 14 residues. CDR1 and CDR2 from the germline V gene are MNHEY and SVGAGI. The CDR3 here is CASSRGGAIDTQYF. CDR3 bases: TGTGCCAGCAGTCGCGGGGGGGCGATAGATACGCAGTATTTT.

The J gene is TRBJ2-7, the V gene TRBV15, with 7 bases fitting TRBD2. CDR3 length: 15 amino acids. The J segment lost 2 bases and the V segment lost 5 bases, leaving 9 bases of the junction unmatched. Per germline, CDR1 LNHNV and CDR2 YYDKDF (reference sequence). The CDR3 reads CATSGSTSRPYEQYF. CDR3 coding DNA: TGTGCCACCAGCGGTTCGACTAGCCGGCCCTACGAGCAGTACTTC.

The chain employs TRBV27 and TRBJ2-7; D unclear. The V end was cut by 4 bases, the J end by 3 bases, with 16 bases between. The CDR3 totals 15 residues. CDR1 and CDR2 from the germline V gene are MNHEY and SMNVEV (reference sequence). CDR3 in DNA: TGTGCCAGCAGTTCCGATATCGGTTGGGTCTACGAGCAGTACTTC. Its translation is CASSSDIGWVYEQYF.

The chain uses TRBV3-1 and TRBJ2-3; 7 bases line up with TRBD1. This CDR3 comprises 13 residues. Germline values: CDR1 LGHDT, CDR2 YNNKEL (reference sequence). V dropped 7 bases and J dropped 2; count of bases not matched to a gene: 3. CDR3: CASKTGNTDTQYF. The CDR3 nucleotides read TGTGCCAGCAAGACAGGGAACACAGATACGCAGTATTTT.